The rows below give T cell receptor beta chains drawn from one sample of a study of T cells in Graves' hyperthyroidism and ophthalmopathy. TCRdb redid the calling of the multiplex PCR reads with MiXCR, one entry per CDR3 protein. The table includes around 250,000 distinct CDR3 sequences, approximately 15% detected once. The sequencing sample was made of blood. These receptors all come from a woman in her thirties or forties with Graves' hyperthyroidism that later progressed to Graves' ophthalmopathy. Both conserved end residues are part of each CDR3. A D gene is named only where the DNA matches it firmly. A clone size is listed for some rows: how often the clone was seen (once, few, many), or a class if it is expanded.

d_call clone_size j_call v_call cdr3_aa cdr3_nt
. many TRBJ1-4 TRBV13 CASSLGQGRNEKLFF TGTGCCAGCAGCTTAGGGCAGGGGCGGAATGAAAAACTGTTTTTT
. once TRBJ2-6 TRBV3-1 CASSLSGFSGANVLTF TGTGCCAGCAGCCTCTCAGGGTTCTCTGGGGCCAACGTCCTGACTTTC
TRBD2 many TRBJ2-3 TRBV11-2 CASSTRGGQDTDTQYF TGTGCCAGCAGTACCCGGGGGGGCCAAGACACAGATACGCAGTATTTT
TRBD1 . TRBJ1-2 TRBV12-3/TRBV12-4 CASSQAEGADGYTF TGTGCCAGCAGCCAAGCTGAGGGGGCGGATGGCTACACCTTC
. many TRBJ2-2 TRBV29-1 CSGLGLAGELFF TGCAGCGGATTAGGACTTGCCGGGGAGCTGTTTTTT
. . TRBJ1-3 TRBV14 CASSQVSSARLSSGNTIYF TGTGCCAGCAGCCAAGTGTCGTCGGCTCGGCTCAGCTCTGGAAACACCATATATTTT
. many TRBJ2-2 TRBV28 CASSFWANGRSGELFF TGTGCCAGCAGTTTTTGGGCTAACGGTCGGAGCGGGGAGCTGTTTTTT
. many TRBJ2-1 TRBV15 CATSVEGDEQFF TGTGCCACCAGCGTCGAGGGGGATGAGCAGTTCTTC
. many TRBJ2-1 TRBV7-3 CASSSAKGKLGEQFF TGTGCCAGCAGCTCCGCGAAGGGCAAACTCGGTGAGCAGTTCTTC
. many TRBJ2-5 TRBV28 CASSFTGWSAETQYF TGTGCCAGCAGTTTCACAGGGTGGTCGGCTGAGACCCAGTACTTC
TRBD1 many TRBJ1-6 TRBV5-1 CASSLGRQGANNSPLHF TGCGCCAGCAGCTTGGGGAGACAGGGGGCGAATAATTCACCCCTCCACTTT
TRBD1 many TRBJ2-7 TRBV4-1 CASSPGPGQGSGEQYF TGCGCCAGCAGCCCTGGGCCGGGACAGGGAAGTGGGGAGCAGTACTTC
. many TRBJ1-1 TRBV27 CASSSRVLLNTEAFF TGTGCCAGCAGTTCACGGGTTCTCCTGAACACTGAAGCTTTCTTT
TRBD1 . TRBJ1-3 TRBV12-3/TRBV12-4 CASSLGQGRVGRGSGNTIYF TGTGCCAGCAGTCTGGGACAGGGGAGGGTGGGAAGGGGCTCTGGAAACACCATATATTTT
. many TRBJ2-5 TRBV29-1 CNVGEGFAETQYF TGCAACGTTGGCGAGGGATTTGCAGAGACCCAGTACTTC
. many TRBJ1-4 TRBV12-3/TRBV12-4 CASRPPRAIATNEKLFF TGTGCCAGCAGACCACCGCGGGCGATTGCAACTAATGAAAAACTGTTTTTT
TRBD2 many TRBJ2-1 TRBV29-1 CSVGPSGRAYNEQFF TGCAGCGTAGGGCCTAGCGGGAGGGCCTACAATGAGCAGTTCTTC
. many TRBJ2-2 TRBV28 CASRRTENTGELFF TGTGCCAGCAGGCGGACAGAGAACACCGGGGAGCTGTTTTTT
TRBD2 . TRBJ2-1 TRBV6-1 CASSDLLAGVFEQFF TGTGCCAGCAGTGACTTACTAGCGGGAGTCTTTGAGCAGTTCTTC
TRBD1 . TRBJ2-4 TRBV28 CASSLWETTGVHDQYF TGTGCCAGCAGTTTATGGGAGACTACAGGGGTGCATGATCAGTACTTC
TRBD1 few TRBJ1-4 TRBV7-9 CASSADRGLYYEKLFF TGTGCCAGCAGCGCGGACAGGGGGCTTTATTATGAAAAACTGTTTTTT
. many TRBJ2-5 TRBV20-1 CSAREFYHQETQYF TGCAGTGCTAGAGAGTTCTACCACCAAGAGACCCAGTACTTC
. many TRBJ2-3 TRBV20-1 CSALGTPSTDTQYF TGCAGTGCTCTCGGGACTCCGAGCACAGATACGCAGTATTTT
. . TRBJ2-6 TRBV30 CAWSSEANVLTF TGTGCCTGGAGTAGCGAAGCCAACGTCCTGACTTTC
TRBD1 many TRBJ2-7 TRBV27 CASSPGDRLHEQYF TGTGCCAGCAGTCCGGGGGACAGGCTCCACGAGCAGTACTTC
. medium-sized TRBJ1-1 TRBV28 CASSLSAGHRSGAFF TGTGCCAGCAGTTTATCGGCGGGACACCGATCGGGAGCTTTCTTT
. many TRBJ2-1 TRBV29-1 CSVGVGEQFF TGCAGCGTTGGAGTAGGTGAGCAGTTCTTC